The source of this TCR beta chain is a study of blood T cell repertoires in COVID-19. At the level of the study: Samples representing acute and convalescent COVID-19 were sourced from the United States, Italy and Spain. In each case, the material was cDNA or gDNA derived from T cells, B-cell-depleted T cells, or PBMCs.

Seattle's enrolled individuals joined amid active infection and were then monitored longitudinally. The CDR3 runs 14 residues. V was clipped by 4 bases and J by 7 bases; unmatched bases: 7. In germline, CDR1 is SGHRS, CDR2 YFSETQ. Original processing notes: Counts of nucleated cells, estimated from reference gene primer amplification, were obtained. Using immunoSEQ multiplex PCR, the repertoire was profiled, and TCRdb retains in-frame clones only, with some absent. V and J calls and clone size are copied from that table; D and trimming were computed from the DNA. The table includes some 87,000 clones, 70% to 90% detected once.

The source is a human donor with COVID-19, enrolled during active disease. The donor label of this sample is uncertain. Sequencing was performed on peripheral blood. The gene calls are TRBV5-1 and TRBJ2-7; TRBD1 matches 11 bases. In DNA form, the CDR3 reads TGCGCCAGCAGCCCTGGACAGGGGGCTTGGGAGCAGTACTTC. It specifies CASSPGQGAWEQYF.